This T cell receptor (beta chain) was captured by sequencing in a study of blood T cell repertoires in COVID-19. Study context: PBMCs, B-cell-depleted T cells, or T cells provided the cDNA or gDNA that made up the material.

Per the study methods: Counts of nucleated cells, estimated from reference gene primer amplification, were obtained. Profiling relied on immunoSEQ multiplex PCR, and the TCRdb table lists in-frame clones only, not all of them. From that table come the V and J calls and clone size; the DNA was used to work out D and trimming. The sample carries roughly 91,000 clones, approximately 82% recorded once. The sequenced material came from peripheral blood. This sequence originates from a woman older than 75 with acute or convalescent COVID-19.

CDR3 DNA: TGCGCCAGCAGAACAGGGCATTCCTTCACAGATACGCAGTATTTT. Translation gives CASRTGHSFTDTQYF. The chain is built from TRBV10-2 and TRBJ2-3, with a possible D match to TRBD1 (6 bases). The CDR3 length is 15 residues. Germline values: CDR1 WSHSY, CDR2 SAAADI. V lost 6 bases to trimming and J lost 2 bases, with 15 bases between them.